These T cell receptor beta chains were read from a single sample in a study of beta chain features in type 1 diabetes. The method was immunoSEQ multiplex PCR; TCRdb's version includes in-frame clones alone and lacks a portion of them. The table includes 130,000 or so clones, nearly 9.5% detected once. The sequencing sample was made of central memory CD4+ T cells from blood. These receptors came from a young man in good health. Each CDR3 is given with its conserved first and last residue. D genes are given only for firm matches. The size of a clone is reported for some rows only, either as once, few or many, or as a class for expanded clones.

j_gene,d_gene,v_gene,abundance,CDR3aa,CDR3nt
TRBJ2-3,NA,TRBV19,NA,CASTPRVKVDTQYF,TGTGCCAGTACCCCACGGGTCAAGGTAGATACGCAGTATTTT
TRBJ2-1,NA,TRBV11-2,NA,CASSPNSREQFF,TGTGCCAGCAGCCCCAACTCACGGGAGCAGTTCTTC
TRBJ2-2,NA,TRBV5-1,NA,CASSWGTTNTGELFF,TGCGCCAGCAGCTGGGGGACAACGAACACCGGGGAGCTGTTTTTT
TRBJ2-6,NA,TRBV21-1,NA,CASSPRSSGANVLTF,TGTGCCAGCAGCCCACGGAGCTCTGGGGCCAACGTCCTGACTTTC
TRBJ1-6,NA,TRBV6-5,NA,CASSYSGKGGNSPLHF,TGTGCCAGCAGTTACTCGGGAAAAGGGGGAAATTCACCCCTCCACTTT
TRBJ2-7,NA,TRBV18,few,CASSTDITYEQYF,TGTGCCAGCTCAACTGACATCACCTACGAGCAGTACTTC
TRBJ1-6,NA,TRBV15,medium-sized,CATSRDGAAANSPLHF,TGTGCCACCAGCAGAGATGGGGCGGCCGCTAATTCACCCCTCCACTTT
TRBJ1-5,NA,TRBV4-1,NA,CASSYRDTRLSNQPQHF,TGCGCCAGCAGCTACCGGGACACTCGCTTGAGCAATCAGCCCCAGCATTTT
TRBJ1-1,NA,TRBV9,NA,CASSLVGGNTEAFF,TGTGCCAGCAGCCTTGTAGGGGGGAACACTGAAGCTTTCTTT
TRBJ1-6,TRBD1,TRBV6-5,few,CASSYGQGGNSPLHF,TGTGCCAGCAGTTACGGACAGGGAGGGAATTCACCCCTCCACTTT
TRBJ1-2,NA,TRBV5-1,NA,CASSLGTGLNYGYTF,TGCGCCAGCAGCTTGGGCACGGGTTTAAACTATGGCTACACCTTC
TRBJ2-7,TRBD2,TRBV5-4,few,CASSLAGGTYEQYF,TGTGCCAGCAGCTTAGCGGGGGGCACTTACGAGCAGTACTTC
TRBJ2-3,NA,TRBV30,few,CAWSEDSTDTQYF,TGTGCCTGGAGTGAGGACTCCACAGATACGCAGTATTTT
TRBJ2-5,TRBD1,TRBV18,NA,CASSPRDSEQYF,TGTGCCAGCTCACCACGGGACAGTGAGCAGTACTTC
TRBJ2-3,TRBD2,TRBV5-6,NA,CASSWDSSGGTQYF,TGTGCCAGCAGCTGGGACTCCTCGGGAGGTACGCAGTATTTT
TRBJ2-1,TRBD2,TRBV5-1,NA,CASSFEPPFAGGGNEQFF,TGCGCCAGCAGCTTCGAACCGCCCTTTGCGGGGGGTGGGAATGAGCAGTTCTTC
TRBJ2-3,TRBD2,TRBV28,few,CASNQGWGGSTDTQYF,TGTGCCAGCAACCAGGGTTGGGGGGGGAGCACAGATACGCAGTATTTT
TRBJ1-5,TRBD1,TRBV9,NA,CASSTGQGSGNQPQHF,TGTGCCAGCAGCACAGGACAGGGATCCGGCAATCAGCCCCAGCATTTT
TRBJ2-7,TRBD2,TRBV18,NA,CASSVLAGDLYEQYF,TGTGCCAGCTCAGTTTTGGCGGGGGACCTCTACGAGCAGTACTTC
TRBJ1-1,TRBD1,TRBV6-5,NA,CASSSRGRVTEAFF,TGTGCCAGCAGTTCCAGGGGGCGGGTCACTGAAGCTTTCTTT
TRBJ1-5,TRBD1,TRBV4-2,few,CASSQDSDRGQPQHF,TGTGCCAGCAGCCAAGATTCAGACAGGGGGCAGCCCCAGCATTTT
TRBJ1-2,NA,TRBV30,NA,CAWNPGSNYGYTF,TGTGCCTGGAACCCAGGAAGTAACTATGGCTACACCTTC
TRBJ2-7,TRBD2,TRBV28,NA,CASSYTGTSVGEQYF,TGTGCCAGCAGTTACACCGGGACTAGCGTGGGGGAGCAGTACTTC
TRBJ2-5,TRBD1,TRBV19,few,CASSIGQGETQYF,TGTGCCAGTAGTATCGGACAGGGAGAGACCCAGTACTTC
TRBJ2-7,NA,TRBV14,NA,CASSQETFWQYF,TGTGCCAGCAGCCAAGAAACATTTTGGCAGTACTTC
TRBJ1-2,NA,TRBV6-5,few,CASSPRRGLKGYTF,TGTGCCAGCAGTCCCCGCCGAGGTTTAAAAGGCTACACCTTC
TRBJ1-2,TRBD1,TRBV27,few,CASSFGTGRPYGYTF,TGTGCCAGCAGTTTCGGGACAGGGAGACCCTATGGCTACACCTTC
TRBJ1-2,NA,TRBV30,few,CAWREQRYYGYTF,TGTGCCTGGAGGGAACAGCGGTACTATGGCTACACCTTC
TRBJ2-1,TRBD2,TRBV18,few,CASSPTGTSGGTYYNEQFF,TGTGCCAGCTCACCGACGGGAACTAGCGGGGGGACGTACTACAATGAGCAGTTCTTC
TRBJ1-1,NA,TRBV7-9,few,CASSPRDNIEAFF,TGTGCCAGCAGCCCGAGGGACAACATAGAAGCTTTCTTT
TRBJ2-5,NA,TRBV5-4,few,CASSLDRQAGETQYF,TGTGCCAGCAGCTTGGATCGTCAGGCAGGAGAGACCCAGTACTTC
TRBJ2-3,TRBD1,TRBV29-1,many,CSVGTGGTDTQYF,TGCAGCGTTGGGACAGGGGGCACAGATACGCAGTATTTT
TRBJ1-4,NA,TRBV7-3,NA,CASSLNREEKLFF,TGTGCCAGCAGCTTAAACAGGGAGGAAAAACTGTTTTTT
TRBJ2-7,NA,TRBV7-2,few,CASSSDSLNPIYEQYF,TGTGCCAGCAGCTCGGACAGCCTGAACCCGATCTACGAGCAGTACTTC
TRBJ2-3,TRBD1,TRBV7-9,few,CASSKGASDTQYF,TGTGCCAGCAGCAAGGGGGCCTCAGATACGCAGTATTTT
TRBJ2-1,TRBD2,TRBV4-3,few,CASSRGVSGASSYNEQFF,TGCGCCAGCAGCCGAGGCGTGAGCGGGGCAAGCTCCTACAATGAGCAGTTCTTC
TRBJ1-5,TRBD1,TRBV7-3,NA,CASSSPTGGEDLQPQHF,TGTGCCAGCAGCTCACCCACAGGGGGTGAAGATTTGCAGCCCCAGCATTTT
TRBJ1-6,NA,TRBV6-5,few,CASSRQGYGGSPLHF,TGTGCCAGCAGTCGTCAGGGGTATGGTGGTTCACCCCTCCACTTT
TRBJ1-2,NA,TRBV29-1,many,CSVLQTSARGYGYTF,TGCAGCGTCCTGCAAACCTCAGCCCGAGGCTATGGCTACACCTTC
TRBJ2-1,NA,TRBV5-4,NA,CASSLGREVPRNEQFF,TGTGCCAGCAGCTTGGGCAGGGAAGTTCCGCGGAATGAGCAGTTCTTC
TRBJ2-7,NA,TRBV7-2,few,CASSYSGTQTYEQYF,TGTGCCAGCAGCTACTCCGGGACACAGACCTACGAGCAGTACTTC
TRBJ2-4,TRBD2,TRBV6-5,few,CASSYSGGGPKNIQYF,TGTGCCAGCAGTTACTCGGGCGGGGGGCCCAAAAACATTCAGTACTTC